These 14 T cell receptor beta chains were all obtained from the same sample, sequenced in a study of blood T cell repertoires in COVID-19. The data were produced by immunoSEQ multiplex PCR, yet TCRdb's version contains in-frame clones alone and is incomplete. The profile shows approximately 270,000 clones, approximately 85% of them singletons. What was sequenced was peripheral blood. These receptors were obtained from a human donor with COVID-19, enrolled during active disease. The donor label of this sample is uncertain.

The chain joins TRBV18 to TRBJ1-1; D is unresolved. Between the trimmed V and J ends, which lost 4 bases and 8 bases, there was a span of 11 bases. CDR3 size: 12 residues. Per the germline V gene, CDR1 is KGHSH and CDR2 is LQKENI. As DNA, the CDR3 is TGTGCCAGCTCACGCCCGACGGGGGAAGCTTTCTTT. Its translation: CASSRPTGEAFF.

The chain couples TRBV28 to TRBJ2-7; TRBD2 agrees at 7 bases. This CDR3 has 14 amino acids. Trimming removed 3 bases from V and 0 bases from J; junction bases left unmatched: 2. The germline CDR1 and CDR2 sequences are MDHEN and SYDVKM. The chain's CDR3 is CASSFLAVSYEQYF. In DNA, the CDR3 is TGTGCCAGCAGTTTCCTAGCGGTCTCCTACGAGCAGTACTTC.

CDR3 protein: CASSQWGQGEAFF. Written as DNA, the CDR3 is TGTGCCAGCAGTCAGTGGGGACAGGGGGAAGCTTTCTTT. The gene calls are TRBV28 and TRBJ1-1; 10 nucleotides agree with TRBD1. V trimming: 5 bases; J trimming: 8 bases; junction bases outside the gene matches: 5. The CDR3 is 13 residues long. Germline V CDR1 and CDR2: MDHEN, SYDVKM.

The rearrangement joins TRBV19 to TRBJ2-6, with 8 positions matching TRBD1. CDR1 and CDR2 (germline): LNHDA, SQIVND (reference sequence). Unmatched junction bases numbered 11, after V lost 3 bases and J lost 4 bases. The CDR3 has 18 amino acids. The DNA for the CDR3 is TGTGCCAGTAGTATGTGGACAGGGAGTACAGGAGGGGCCAACGTCCTGACTTTC. Translating it yields CASSMWTGSTGGANVLTF.

This clone was counted once. V is TRBV7-8 and J is TRBJ1-2; a weak D match, TRBD1 (6 bases). The CDR3 is made up of 16 amino acids. Trimming shortened V by 3 bases and J by 2 bases, and 16 bases separated the two germline ends. Germline CDR1 and CDR2: SGHVS and FQNEAQ. The CDR3 is CASSFTGGEVNYGYTF. The CDR3 bases are TGTGCCAGCAGCTTTACGGGGGGCGAAGTCAACTATGGCTACACCTTC.

The rearrangement links TRBV28 to TRBJ1-1; no clear D gene. This CDR3 comprises 15 residues. V lost 6 bases and J 6 bases, leaving 20 bases between the germline ends. CDR1 is MDHEN and CDR2 is SYDVKM in the germline V gene. CDR3 nucleotides: TGTGCCAGCAGGTCCATCGAGGCCGTTGCGCCTGAAGCTTTCTTT. Encoded protein: CASRSIEAVAPEAFF.

The gene calls are TRBV7-2 and TRBJ1-1; 7 bases map to TRBD1. Trimming cost V 8 bases and J 3 bases; bases outside gene matches: 12. Germline CDR1 reads SGHTA; CDR2 reads FQGNSA. This CDR3 comprises 15 residues. CDR3 bases: TGTGCCAGCGGTGAGACAGGGACCCGTGACACTGAAGCTTTCTTT. It encodes CASGETGTRDTEAFF.

The V call is TRBV3-1 (or the pseudogene TRBV3-2), the J call TRBJ2-7; TRBD2 aligns across 10 bases. The CDR3 totals 16 residues. Germline trimming cut 4 bases from V and 3 bases from J; bases unmatched to any gene: 9. The germline gives CDR1 LGHDT, CDR2 YNNKEL (reference sequence). The CDR3 loop is CASSLRSGRRIYEQYF. The CDR3 bases are TGTGCCAGCAGCCTGCGTAGCGGGAGGCGAATCTACGAGCAGTACTTC.

The V gene is TRBV5-6, the J gene TRBJ1-4, with 9 bases that match TRBD1. V was pared by 4 bases and J by 5 bases, with 6 bases of the junction left unmatched. The CDR3 sequence is 15 residues long. The V gene's germline CDR1 is SGHDT and CDR2 YYEEEE. The CDR3 coding sequence is TGTGCCAGCAGCACCCGACAGGGGGGGAATGAAAAACTGTTTTTT. Amino acid sequence: CASSTRQGGNEKLFF.

The J gene is TRBJ1-1, the V gene TRBV30; TRBD1 might be the D (5 bases). The CDR3 loop spans 15 amino acids. The germline V and J ends were trimmed by 3 bases and 3 bases, with 17 bases remaining between them. Germline-derived CDR1 and CDR2 are GTSNPN and SVGIG (reference sequence). CDR3 nucleotides: TGTGCCTGGAGGGTCCCTAGACAGTCTGACACTGAAGCTTTCTTT. This codes for CAWRVPRQSDTEAFF.

This clone came up once. The chain recombines TRBV2 with TRBJ2-3, with 11 bases fitting TRBD2. Germline lookup yields CDR1 SNHLY and CDR2 FYNNEI. There are 15 residues in the CDR3. V trimming: 6 bases; J trimming: 1 base; junction bases outside the gene matches: 3. CDR3 amino acids: CASRELAGGTDTQYF. CDR3 in DNA: TGTGCCAGCAGAGAACTAGCGGGAGGCACAGATACGCAGTATTTT.

J is TRBJ1-5 and V is TRBV6-5, with D tentatively TRBD1 (5 bases). The CDR3 is 14 amino acids. Trimming left V 9 bases short and J 0 bases short, with 12 bases between. Germline V gives CDR1 MNHEY, CDR2 SVGAGI. Written as DNA, the CDR3 is TGTGCCAGTGGTGACAGCGCTAGCAATCAGCCCCAGCATTTT. Protein product: CASGDSASNQPQHF.

Comment on this clone: The same CDR3 arises from other DNA sequences in this sample as well. The chain carries TRBV28 and TRBJ2-7; no clear D. The CDR3 is made up of 13 amino acids. Germline CDR1 reads MDHEN; CDR2 reads SYDVKM. V lost 5 bases and J lost 4, with 12 bases in between. For the CDR3, the DNA is TGTGCCAGCAGTCTAGGCGGCCTTTACGAGCAGTACTTC. This sequence encodes CASSLGGLYEQYF.

This clone was found once. The identical CDR3 is also encoded by other nucleotide sequences in the sample. V and J are TRBV11-2 and TRBJ2-7; D is uncertain. The CDR3 spans 11 residues. With 5 bases removed from V and 1 base from J, the gap between germline ends came to 3 bases. CDR1 is SGHAT and CDR2 is FQNNGV in the germline V gene. The DNA of the CDR3 is TGTGCCAGCAGCCCTTCCTACGAGCAGTACTTC. Amino acid sequence: CASSPSYEQYF.